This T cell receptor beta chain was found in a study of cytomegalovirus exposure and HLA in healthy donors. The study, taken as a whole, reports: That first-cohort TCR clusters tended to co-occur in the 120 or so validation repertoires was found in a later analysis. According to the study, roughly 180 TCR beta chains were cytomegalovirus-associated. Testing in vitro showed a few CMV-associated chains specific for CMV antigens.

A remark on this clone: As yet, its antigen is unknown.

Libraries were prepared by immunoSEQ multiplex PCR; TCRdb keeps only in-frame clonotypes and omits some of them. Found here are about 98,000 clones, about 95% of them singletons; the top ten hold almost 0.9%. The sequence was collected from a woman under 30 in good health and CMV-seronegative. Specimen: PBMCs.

Here the CDR3 reads CASRDRGPSYEQYF. In DNA form, the CDR3 reads TGTGCCAGCAGGGACAGGGGCCCCTCCTACGAGCAGTACTTC. The chain combines TRBV6-1 with TRBJ2-7; 9 positions match TRBD1. Germline V gene data show CDR1 as MNHNS and CDR2 as SASEGT. The CDR3 sequence is 14 residues long. V gave up 6 bases and J gave up 0 bases; unmatched junction bases: 3.